The 23 T cell receptor beta chains below all came from one sample that was sequenced in a study of blood T cell repertoires in COVID-19. Only in-frame clones appear in the TCRdb table, and some are missing; sequencing was by immunoSEQ multiplex PCR. The data hold about 80,000 clones, with 65% to 85% observed a single time. Sequencing was performed on peripheral blood. The receptor set was obtained from a man between 60 and 70 years old with active or convalescent COVID-19.

The chain employs TRBV19 and TRBJ1-5, with TRBD1 matching 10 bases. Germline CDR1 reads LNHDA; CDR2 reads SQIVND (reference sequence). V lost 0 bases to trimming and J lost 2 bases; unmatched junction nucleotides: 13. CDR3 length equals 20 residues. In DNA, the CDR3 is TGTGCCAGTAGTATAGATCTTCGGACAGGGGGAGTTCTTGGCAATCAGCCCCAGCATTTT. This encodes CASSIDLRTGGVLGNQPQHF.

J is TRBJ1-3 and V is TRBV7-6, with 7 bases aligning to TRBD1. Unmatched junction bases numbered 8, after V lost 5 bases and J lost 7 bases. CDR1 and CDR2 (germline): SGHVS, FNYEAQ. This CDR3 is 14 amino acids long. The CDR3: CASSPSQQGNTIYF. CDR3 coding DNA: TGTGCCAGCAGCCCCTCCCAACAGGGGAACACCATATATTTT.

The count of this clone is one. The J gene is TRBJ1-6, the V gene TRBV18, with D possibly being TRBD1 (6 bases). Germline V gene sequence: CDR1 KGHSH, CDR2 LQKENI. The CDR3 covers 13 residues. Deletions cut 0 bases from V and 9 bases from J, with 6 bases between. CDR3 nucleotides: TGTGCCAGCTCACCACCGGGGGCTTCACCCCTCCACTTT. Its protein product is CASSPPGASPLHF.

The V and J genes are TRBV7-9 and TRBJ2-3, with 15 bases lining up with TRBD2. V lost 5 bases to trimming and J lost 0 bases; unmatched junction nucleotides: 9. This CDR3 is 19 amino acids long. In germline, CDR1 is SEHNR, CDR2 FQNEAQ (reference sequence). The CDR3 DNA reads as TGTGCCAGCAGCCTGGGACTAGCGGGGGGTCCCTCTAGCACAGATACGCAGTATTTT. This translates into CASSLGLAGGPSSTDTQYF.

The V gene is TRBV3-1 (or the pseudogene TRBV3-2), the J gene TRBJ2-3; D may be TRBD2 (7 bases). CDR1 and CDR2 (germline): LGHDT, YNNKEL (reference sequence). This CDR3 has 15 amino acids. V shed 4 bases and J shed 0 bases, with 11 bases lying between them. DNA of the CDR3: TGTGCCAGCAGCCCACGGGGGGCTAGCACAGATACGCAGTATTTT. It is translated as CASSPRGASTDTQYF.

This rearrangement joins TRBV5-1 to TRBJ1-5; unclear D gene. The CDR3 sequence is 13 residues long. The V gene's germline CDR1 is SGHRS and CDR2 YFSETQ. V lost 2 bases to trimming and J lost 5 bases, with 8 bases between them. The CDR3 protein is CASSFSVDQPQHF. CDR3 bases: TGCGCCAGCAGCTTCAGCGTGGATCAGCCCCAGCATTTT.

The chain links TRBV27 to TRBJ2-7; 9 bases agree with TRBD1. In germline, CDR1 is MNHEY, CDR2 SMNVEV (reference sequence). The V gene end was trimmed by 3 bases and the J gene end by 2 bases; junction bases not matched to a gene: 5. The CDR3 has 15 residues. The CDR3 region is CASSLGRDRAYEQYF. The CDR3 nucleotides are TGTGCCAGCAGTTTGGGCCGGGACAGGGCCTACGAGCAGTACTTC.

The chain employs TRBV2 and TRBJ2-1; 16 nucleotides agree with TRBD2. V dropped 6 bases and J dropped 7; count of bases not matched to a gene: 6. The CDR3 sequence is 16 residues long. Germline V gene lookup returns CDR1 SNHLY and CDR2 FYNNEI. The CDR3 DNA reads TGTGCCAGCAGGGCCGGGACTAGCGGGGGGGAAAATGAGCAGTTCTTC. Its protein is CASRAGTSGGENEQFF.

The chain couples TRBV7-8 to TRBJ1-5; no firm D call. CDR1 is SGHVS, CDR2 FQNEAQ, per germline. V gave up 10 bases and J gave up 3 bases, with 13 bases separating them. The CDR3 loop spans 13 amino acids. The CDR3 reads CATGRGDNQPQHF. The CDR3 bases are TGTGCCACCGGGAGAGGTGACAATCAGCCCCAGCATTTT. Based on the CDR3 plus reference TRBV7-8 and TRBJ1-5, the full variable domain is GAGVSQSPRYKVAKRGQDVALRCDPISGHVSLFWYQQALGQGPEFLTYFQNEAQLDKSGLPSDRFFAERPEGSVSTLKIQRTQQEDSAVYLCATGRGDNQPQHFGDGTRLSIL.

The chain employs TRBV9 and TRBJ1-2; possibly TRBD1 for D (5 bases). Germline assignment: CDR1 SGDLS and CDR2 YYNGEE. The CDR3 sequence is 13 residues long. V gave up 3 bases and J gave up 6 bases, with 12 bases separating them. The CDR3 sequence is CASSGIRGDGYTF. As DNA, the CDR3 is TGTGCCAGCAGCGGCATAAGGGGCGATGGCTACACCTTC. Drawing the rest from reference TRBV9 and TRBJ1-2, the complete variable domain is DSGVTQTPKHLITATGQRVTLRCSPRSGDLSVYWYQQSLDQGLQFLIQYYNGEERAKGNILERFSAQQFPDLHSELNLSSLELGDSALYFCASSGIRGDGYTFGSGTRLTVV.

The gene calls are TRBV4-1 and TRBJ1-2; 8 bases are shared with TRBD1. Germline V CDR1 and CDR2: MGHRA, YSYEKL. The CDR3 contains 17 residues. Trimming cost V 3 bases and J 0 bases; bases outside gene matches: 9. The CDR3 bases are TGCGCCAGCAGCCACGGGGCCGGGACAGGTTCTAACTATGGCTACACCTTC. This gives the protein CASSHGAGTGSNYGYTF.

The CDR3 is CASTGDLNQPQHF. The DNA for the CDR3 is TGTGCCAGCACCGGAGATCTCAATCAGCCCCAGCATTTT. The chain couples TRBV6-5 to TRBJ1-5; D uncertain. CDR3 length: 13 amino acids. V was pared by 7 bases and J by 3 bases, with 10 bases between. Germline lookup yields CDR1 MNHEY and CDR2 SVGAGI.

This clone showed up many times. The rearrangement links TRBV25-1 to TRBJ1-1; D not certain. Trimming left V 1 base short and J 0 bases short, with 9 bases between. CDR1 MGHDK and CDR2 SYGVNS come from the germline V gene. The CDR3 consists of 15 residues. DNA of the CDR3: TGTGCCAGCAGTGAATTGATAGCAATGAACACTGAAGCTTTCTTT. This gives the protein CASSELIAMNTEAFF. Based on the CDR3 plus reference TRBV25-1 and TRBJ1-1, the full variable domain is EADIYQTPRYLVIGTGKKITLECSQTMGHDKMYWYQQDPGMELHLIHYSYGVNSTEKGDLSSESTVSRIRTEHFPLTLESARPSHTSQYLCASSELIAMNTEAFFGQGTRLTVV.

This chain joins TRBV11-2 and TRBJ2-7; unclear D gene. The V end lost 3 bases, the J end lost 5 bases, and 5 bases lay between the germline ends. CDR3 length: 11 residues. Germline assignment: CDR1 SGHAT and CDR2 FQNNGV. CDR3 amino acids: CASSFNHEQYF. The CDR3 DNA reads as TGTGCCAGCAGCTTTAATCACGAGCAGTACTTC.

The rearrangement links TRBV5-1 to TRBJ2-3, with TRBD1 matching 8 bases. The CDR3 loop spans 14 amino acids. Germline trimming cut 5 bases from V and 0 bases from J; bases unmatched to any gene: 2. Germline V lookup: CDR1 SGHRS, CDR2 YFSETQ. CDR3 region: CASRRDRSTDTQYF. The CDR3 nucleotides read TGCGCCAGCAGGAGGGACAGGAGCACAGATACGCAGTATTTT.

The chain carries TRBV5-1 and TRBJ2-5; 9 bases line up with TRBD1. The J segment lost 5 bases and the V segment lost 8 bases, leaving 13 bases of the junction unmatched. The CDR3 length is 15 residues. Germline assignment: CDR1 SGHRS and CDR2 YFSETQ. CDR3 sequence reads: CARISGTGFGETQYF. The CDR3 DNA follows: TGCGCCAGGATTTCGGGGACAGGGTTCGGGGAGACCCAGTACTTC. Together with reference TRBV5-1 and TRBJ2-5, the CDR3 gives the full variable domain: KAGVTQTPRYLIKTRGQQVTLSCSPISGHRSVSWYQQTPGQGLQFLFEYFSETQRNKGNFPGRFSGRQFSNSRSEMNVSTLELGDSALYLCARISGTGFGETQYFGPGTRLLVL.

This chain connects TRBV6-1 to TRBJ2-1, with 8 nucleotides matching TRBD2. The V and J ends lost 2 bases and 4 bases, in that order; junction bases with no gene match: 4. The CDR3 consists of 15 residues. Germline V gene sequence: CDR1 MNHNS, CDR2 SASEGT. CDR3 nucleotides: TGTGCCAGCAGTGAATCGCGGGGGGTATACAATGAGCAGTTCTTC. This gives the protein CASSESRGVYNEQFF.

J is TRBJ1-1 and V is TRBV5-4; 7 nucleotides agree with TRBD1. This CDR3 is 14 amino acids long. Germline CDR1 SGHNT, CDR2 YYREEE (reference sequence). Germline trimming cut 4 bases from V and 1 base from J; bases unmatched to any gene: 4. Here the CDR3 DNA reads TGTGCCAGCAGCCTGGACAGGAGGAACACTGAAGCTTTCTTT. Residues: CASSLDRRNTEAFF.

V and J are TRBV19 and TRBJ1-5, with D perhaps matching TRBD1 (6 bases). The V gene lost 7 bases and the J gene lost 7 bases, with 14 bases spanning the gap. Germline V lookup: CDR1 LNHDA, CDR2 SQIVND (reference sequence). CDR3 size: 13 residues. The CDR3 sequence: CASTGGSRQPQHF. The CDR3 DNA follows: TGTGCCAGTACGGGGGGCTCAAGGCAGCCCCAGCATTTT.

This clone was seen only a few times. V and J are TRBV3-1 (or the pseudogene TRBV3-2) and TRBJ2-1, with a possible D match to TRBD2 (6 bases). The V end was cut by 4 bases, the J end by 12 bases, with 13 bases between. CDR1 is LGHDT and CDR2 is YNNKEL in the germline V gene (reference sequence). The CDR3 has 12 residues. The CDR3 DNA reads TGTGCCAGCAGCCCCAGAGGAGCGGGGCAGTTCTTC. This encodes CASSPRGAGQFF.

The chain employs TRBV7-2 and TRBJ2-1; D not resolved. Germline V gene sequence: CDR1 SGHTA, CDR2 FQGNSA. The CDR3 sequence is 15 residues long. Trimming removed 5 bases at V and 5 bases at J, with 16 bases between. DNA for the CDR3: TGTGCCAGCAGCCCCCGGCAGCTACGGGACAATGAGCAGTTCTTC. It translates to CASSPRQLRDNEQFF.

This clone was found a few times. V gene TRBV7-2 combines with J gene TRBJ2-3; weak D call: TRBD2 (6 bases). The CDR3 extends over 15 amino acids. The ends were cut back, 1 base at V and 11 bases at J, with 19 bases in the middle. Germline lookup yields CDR1 SGHTA and CDR2 FQGNSA. The CDR3: CASSLDSGPSEGQYF. The CDR3 nucleotides are TGTGCCAGCAGCTTAGACTCAGGGCCTTCGGAGGGGCAGTATTTT.

This clone appeared once. The chain employs TRBV3-1 (or the pseudogene TRBV3-2) and TRBJ2-5; 15 bases are a match to TRBD2. Germline assignment: CDR1 LGHDT and CDR2 YNNKEL (reference sequence). The CDR3 contains 17 residues. J was trimmed by 5 bases and V by 7 bases; bases with no gene match: 11. CDR3 sequence (DNA): TGTGCCAGCAAGGGACTAGCGGGGGGCGGCTATCGGGAGACCCAGTACTTC. It codes for CASKGLAGGGYRETQYF.